The 3 T cell receptor beta chains presented below share a single source sample, sequenced in a study of somatic mutations in cytotoxic T cells in rheumatoid arthritis. Sequencing used immunoSEQ multiplex PCR; TCRdb keeps in-frame clones, though not all of them. The sample consists of around 4,000 clones, about 80% of them appearing once. Source material: CD8+ T cells sorted from blood. These receptors were taken from a woman between 55 and 75 years old with rheumatoid arthritis.

The chain carries TRBV6-6 and TRBJ2-7; 9 nucleotides align to TRBD1. V lost 4 bases and J lost 5; bases outside the gene matches: 6. CDR1 and CDR2 from the germline V gene are MNHNY and SVGAGI (reference sequence). The CDR3 covers 14 residues. As DNA, the CDR3 is TGTGCCAGCAGTTCGGGACAGGGAGGCGACGAGCAGTACTTC. Amino acids: CASSSGQGGDEQYF.

The CDR3 DNA follows: TGCGCCAGCAGCCAAGGCCGGGAAAATTCACCCCTCCACTTT. It encodes CASSQGRENSPLHF. This chain joins TRBV4-1 and TRBJ1-6, with unresolved D. From germline, CDR1 is MGHRA and CDR2 YSYEKL. This CDR3 is built from 14 residues. V was cut by 1 base and J by 7 bases, with 8 bases left in between.

The V gene is TRBV10-2, the J gene TRBJ2-1; 10 bases agree with TRBD2. Germline V gene data show CDR1 as WSHSY and CDR2 as SAAADI. V lost 7 bases and J lost 6; bases outside the gene matches: 9. The CDR3 spans 15 residues. Here the CDR3 DNA reads TGCGCCAGCACTCTGAGCGGGGGGGACCTCAATGAGCAGTTCTTC. Protein product: CASTLSGGDLNEQFF.